Shown below are 23 T cell receptor beta chains from a single sample sequenced in a study of CD8 T cells in Susac syndrome (dated by TCRdb to between 2017 and 2020). Preparation of the library involved the immunoSEQ multiplex PCR assay. RNA was extracted using the RNeasy kit, and roughly 0.5 to 1 microgram was reverse transcribed with random hexamers. TCRdb reanalyzed the raw reads on its own, using fastp at Q25 for trimming and MiXCR for clone calling, and kept in-frame beta chains. Under each unique CDR3 protein, matching rows form one entry showing the most common genes and DNA. Present in this sample are 200,000 or so distinct CDR3 sequences, approximately 94% of which were seen just once. Roughly 0.093% of the sample rests with the top ten. The sequenced sample was CD4+ T cells from PBMCs. The source of these receptors is a human donor with Susac syndrome.

This clonotype appeared once. This rearrangement joins TRBV30 to TRBJ1-6; unclear D gene. Germline V CDR1 and CDR2: GTSNPN, SVGIG (reference sequence). Between the trimmed V and J ends, which lost 6 bases and 6 bases, there was a span of 18 bases. This CDR3 contains 15 residues. For the CDR3, the DNA is TGTGCCTGCCCATTGGTGGGGAGGGTTAATTCACCCCTCCACTTT. This translates into CACPLVGRVNSPLHF.

The chain links TRBV6-1 to TRBJ2-5; possibly TRBD2 for D (6 bases). CDR1 and CDR2 from the germline V gene are MNHNS and SASEGT. Trimming pared 4 bases from V and 5 bases from J, leaving 23 bases between. CDR3 length: 17 amino acids. In DNA form, the CDR3 reads TGTGCCAGCAGTGCACCGCTCGGGGGTCCGCCTTGGGAGACCCAGTACTTC. This gives the protein CASSAPLGGPPWETQYF.

The chain has TRBV6-5 and TRBJ2-4, with D perhaps given as TRBD1 or TRBD2 (5 bases each). The CDR3 covers 15 residues. Between the trimmed V and J ends, which lost 5 bases and 8 bases, there was a span of 19 bases. CDR1 is MNHEY and CDR2 is SVGAGI in the germline V gene. CDR3 sequence (DNA): TGTGCCAGCAGTCGCTCTACTAGGGGAAAGGACATTCAGTACTTC. It yields the protein CASSRSTRGKDIQYF.

V and J are TRBV20-1 and TRBJ2-1; 8 bases map to TRBD2. Germline V CDR1 and CDR2: DFQATT, SNEGSKA (reference sequence). Unmatched junction bases numbered 9, after V lost 3 bases and J lost 8 bases. The CDR3 totals 14 residues. CDR3 sequence (DNA): TGCAGTGCTAGGCCCGGGGCCGGGGGGGATGAGCAGTTCTTC. Protein product: CSARPGAGGDEQFF.

Of note for this clonotype: At one end the junction does not follow the germline gene, possibly because of a read error. V gene TRBV30 combines with J gene TRBJ1-2, with 7 bases fitting TRBD1. CDR3 length equals 13 residues. Germline CDR1 reads GTSNPN; CDR2 reads SVGIG (reference sequence). CDR3 nucleotide sequence: TGTGCCTGGAGTGTAGGGGGCGCGTATGGCTGCACCTTC. This gives the protein CAWSVGGAYGCTF.

This clonotype appeared a single time. This chain connects TRBV14 to TRBJ1-6; D unclear. This CDR3 is built from 14 residues. CDR1 is SGHDN, CDR2 FVKESK, per germline. Trimming left V 2 bases short and J 10 bases short, with 12 bases between. In DNA, the CDR3 is TGTGCCAGCAGCCAATGGGGAATGGGATCACCCCTCCACTTT. Amino acid sequence: CASSQWGMGSPLHF.

The J gene is TRBJ1-5, the V gene TRBV18; 7 bases match TRBD1. Germline V lookup: CDR1 KGHSH, CDR2 LQKENI. J was trimmed by 0 bases and V by 6 bases; bases with no gene match: 8. The CDR3 runs 16 residues. CDR3 sequence (DNA): TGTGCCAGCTCGCTACAGGGGCACCCTAGCAATCAGCCCCAGCATTTT. It translates to CASSLQGHPSNQPQHF.

The chain combines TRBV20-1 with TRBJ2-5; TRBD1 agrees at 10 bases. The germline CDR1 and CDR2 sequences are DFQATT and SNEGSKA (reference sequence). The junction had 3 bases not matched to a gene; V was cut back by 6 bases and J by 2 bases. The CDR3 extends over 13 amino acids. This CDR3 is CSALDRGQETQYF. The CDR3 nucleotides read TGCAGTGCCCTGGACAGGGGGCAAGAGACCCAGTACTTC.

The V call is TRBV5-6, the J call TRBJ1-2; D unclear. Trimming cost V 0 bases and J 6 bases, with 6 bases left between them. CDR3 size: 12 residues. The germline V gene has CDR1 SGHDT and CDR2 YYEEEE. The CDR3 nucleotides are TGTGCCAGCAGCTTGGGGATGGATGGCTACACCTTC. It codes for CASSLGMDGYTF.

The gene calls are TRBV7-9 and TRBJ2-1; perhaps TRBD2 as D (6 bases). Germline CDR1 and CDR2: SEHNR and FQNEAQ (reference sequence). V lost 4 bases, J lost 8 bases, and 12 bases lay in between. The CDR3 length is 13 residues. The CDR3 reads CASSSQGGDEQFF. The CDR3 coding sequence is TGTGCCAGCAGCTCGCAGGGAGGCGATGAGCAGTTCTTC.

The V gene is TRBV5-1, the J gene TRBJ2-3, with D hard to call. The CDR3 loop spans 12 amino acids. Germline V gene sequence: CDR1 SGHRS, CDR2 YFSETQ. Deletions cut 3 bases from V and 2 bases from J, with 4 bases between. The CDR3 is CASSWDTDTQYF. CDR3 nucleotides: TGCGCCAGCAGCTGGGACACAGATACGCAGTATTTT. Complete variable domain (other parts from reference TRBV5-1 and TRBJ2-3): KAGVTQTPRYLIKTRGQQVTLSCSPISGHRSVSWYQQTPGQGLQFLFEYFSETQRNKGNFPGRFSGRQFSNSRSEMNVSTLELGDSALYLCASSWDTDTQYFGPGTRLTVL.

The chain joins TRBV12-3 or TRBV12-4 to TRBJ2-1; 10 positions match TRBD1. Trimming cost V 6 bases and J 9 bases; bases outside gene matches: 14. The CDR3 consists of 16 residues. CDR3 DNA sequence: TGTGCCAGCAGCCTGAGACAGGGGGCCGGTTTCACTGAGCAGTTCTTC. It codes for CASSLRQGAGFTEQFF.

The chain has TRBV3-1 and TRBJ2-2, with 7 bases matching TRBD2. V lost 1 base to trimming and J lost 6 bases; unmatched junction nucleotides: 2. The germline V gene has CDR1 LGHDT and CDR2 YNNKEL (reference sequence). The CDR3 is 14 residues long. CDR3 sequence (DNA): TGTGCCAGCAGCCAAGGAAGCGGGGCCGGGGAGCTGTTTTTT. As protein: CASSQGSGAGELFF.

The chain has TRBV20-1 and TRBJ1-6; the D gene is possibly TRBD1 (5 bases). The germline CDR1 and CDR2 sequences are DFQATT and SNEGSKA (reference sequence). The V end lost 3 bases, the J end lost 10 bases, and 19 bases lay between the germline ends. The CDR3 sequence is 15 residues long. The CDR3: CSASSTGQQSSPLHF. The CDR3, as DNA: TGCAGTGCTAGCTCTACAGGACAACAATCGTCACCCCTCCACTTT.

The chain combines TRBV20-1 with TRBJ2-1, with 9 positions matching TRBD2. The V gene end was trimmed by 6 bases and the J gene end by 8 bases; junction bases not matched to a gene: 14. The CDR3 spans 15 residues. CDR1 DFQATT and CDR2 SNEGSKA come from the germline V gene (reference sequence). This chain's CDR3 is CSAEARGTSMDEQFF. DNA for the CDR3: TGCAGTGCCGAGGCGAGGGGGACTAGCATGGATGAGCAGTTCTTC.

V is TRBV7-8 and J is TRBJ1-6; no clear D gene. Between the trimmed V and J ends, which lost 2 bases and 6 bases, there was a span of 8 bases. Per the germline V gene, CDR1 is SGHVS and CDR2 is FQNEAQ. The CDR3 has 14 residues. CDR3 nucleotide sequence: TGTGCCAGCAGCTTATCAAGGGTTAATTCACCCCTCCACTTT. Residues: CASSLSRVNSPLHF.

The chain employs TRBV6-1 and TRBJ2-2, with TRBD1 identical over 9 bases. CDR1 and CDR2 (germline): MNHNS, SASEGT. The CDR3 runs 16 residues. V shed 5 bases, J shed 4 bases, and the junction held 8 bases outside the gene matches. Here the CDR3 reads CASSPRDRVATGELFF. The CDR3 DNA follows: TGTGCCAGCAGTCCCCGGGACAGGGTCGCCACCGGGGAGCTGTTTTTT.

V gene TRBV2 combines with J gene TRBJ2-7, with D perhaps matching TRBD1 (5 bases). Deletions cut 3 bases from V and 2 bases from J, with 11 bases between. The CDR3 totals 14 residues. Germline-derived CDR1 and CDR2 are SNHLY and FYNNEI. In DNA, the CDR3 is TGTGCCAGCAGTGAGGGGCAGGTCCCCTACGAGCAGTACTTC. It encodes CASSEGQVPYEQYF.

V usage is TRBV4-2 and J usage is TRBJ1-1; D possibly corresponds to TRBD1 (5 bases). The germline V gene has CDR1 LGHNA and CDR2 YNFKEQ. The CDR3 totals 15 residues. The V gene lost 1 base and the J gene lost 1 base, with 10 bases spanning the gap. The CDR3 protein is CASSQVGQGNTEAFF. DNA for the CDR3: TGTGCCAGCAGCCAAGTTGGGCAGGGGAACACTGAAGCTTTCTTT.

This clonotype was seen once. This chain joins TRBV18 and TRBJ2-5; D is unresolved. V was clipped by 1 base and J by 5 bases, with 11 bases between them. CDR3 length equals 14 residues. CDR1 KGHSH and CDR2 LQKENI come from the germline V gene. The CDR3 region is CASSPLLGRETQYF. In nucleotides, the CDR3 is TGTGCCAGCTCACCACTTTTAGGACGCGAGACCCAGTACTTC.

V gene TRBV6-2 or TRBV6-3 combines with J gene TRBJ2-1; TRBD1 aligns across 8 bases. Germline CDR1 MNHEY, CDR2 SVGEGT. The CDR3 is made up of 16 amino acids. After removal of 7 bases from V and 4 bases from J, the junction contained 12 bases not matched to a gene. For the CDR3, the DNA is TGTGCCAGCAACCCCCCTGGACAGGGAAGATACAATGAGCAGTTCTTC. Protein product: CASNPPGQGRYNEQFF.

The chain uses TRBV3-1 and TRBJ1-2; no firm D call. The CDR3 has 15 amino acids. Germline V gene lookup returns CDR1 LGHDT and CDR2 YNNKEL (reference sequence). Trimming pared 1 base from V and 2 bases from J, leaving 11 bases between. CDR3 bases: TGTGCCAGCAGCCAAGCCTGGGAGTTAAACTATGGCTACACCTTC. Translated, it gives CASSQAWELNYGYTF.

V is TRBV19 and J is TRBJ2-1; the D gene is possibly TRBD2 (7 bases). Deletions cut 11 bases from V and 1 base from J, with 21 bases between. Looked up from germline, CDR1 is LNHDA and CDR2 is SQIVND (reference sequence). The length of the CDR3 is 16 residues. The CDR3 nucleotides read TGTGCCTCACAAACCAGGGCGGGGGCATCCTACAATGAGCAGTTCTTC. This codes for CASQTRAGASYNEQFF.